These 8 T cell receptor beta chains were all obtained from the same sample, sequenced in a study of blood T cells in healthy people across ages. A second PCR of about 6 to 11 cycles used a sample-barcoded 5' primer and a J-beta primer mix. TCRdb reprocessed the 5' RACE reads via MiXCR and lists one record per CDR3 protein. This sample has fewer than 2,000,000 distinct CDR3 sequences, with roughly two fifths found just once. Sequenced sample: blood. The source is a human donor in good health.

The chain carries TRBV20-1 and TRBJ2-5, with unresolved D. Between the trimmed V and J ends, which lost 3 bases and 0 bases, there was a span of 11 bases. CDR1 and CDR2 from the germline V gene are DFQATT and SNEGSKA (reference sequence). This CDR3 is built from 14 residues. CDR3 sequence (DNA): TGCAGTGCTAGTCAGGCCATGTACCAAGAGACCCAGTACTTC. Protein: CSASQAMYQETQYF.

The chain links TRBV20-1 to TRBJ1-2; D is possibly TRBD1 (5 bases). Germline CDR1 and CDR2: DFQATT and SNEGSKA (reference sequence). V was pared by 4 bases and J by 3 bases, with 9 bases between. The CDR3 extends over 12 amino acids. DNA of the CDR3: TGCAGTGCTAAGACAGCACACTATGGCTACACCTTC. This encodes CSAKTAHYGYTF.

V and J are TRBV13 and TRBJ2-5, with D possibly matching TRBD1 (6 bases). V was clipped by 4 bases and J by 2 bases, with 14 bases between them. Germline lookup yields CDR1 PRHDT and CDR2 FYEKMQ (reference sequence). The CDR3 sequence is 15 residues long. CDR3 sequence reads: CASSYGRGSQETQYF. Here the CDR3 DNA reads TGTGCCAGCAGCTATGGCAGGGGTTCACAAGAGACCCAGTACTTC.

This clonotype was recorded a few times. This chain links TRBV7-9 with TRBJ2-5; TRBD2 aligns across 9 bases. Germline trimming cut 5 bases from V and 6 bases from J; bases unmatched to any gene: 7. CDR1 and CDR2 from the germline V gene are SEHNR and FQNEAQ (reference sequence). This CDR3 contains 14 residues. The CDR3 sequence is CASSAGTSRKTQYF. DNA for the CDR3: TGTGCCAGCAGCGCCGGGACTAGCAGAAAGACCCAGTACTTC.

The chain links TRBV4-2 to TRBJ2-5; D uncertain. The CDR3 sequence is 14 residues long. The germline CDR1 and CDR2 sequences are LGHNA and YNFKEQ. Trimming removed 0 bases from V and 6 bases from J, with 11 bases in between. The CDR3 DNA is TGTGCCAGCAGCCAAGATGTGACAATAAAGACCCAGTACTTC. Residues: CASSQDVTIKTQYF.

This clonotype came up many times. The DNA of the CDR3 is TGTGCCAGCAGCTTGCCGCCGAACACTGAAGCTTTCTTT. It encodes CASSLPPNTEAFF. V usage is TRBV5-6 and J usage is TRBJ1-1; D not certain. The germline V gene has CDR1 SGHDT and CDR2 YYEEEE. Trimming stripped 1 base from V and 1 base from J, with 5 bases between. The CDR3 length is 13 residues. The variable domain in full, completed from reference TRBV5-6 and TRBJ1-1, reads DAGVTQSPTHLIKTRGQQVTLRCSPKSGHDTVSWYQQALGQGPQFIFQYYEEEERQRGNFPDRFSGHQFPNYSSELNVNALLLGDSALYLCASSLPPNTEAFFGQGTRLTVV.

The V and J genes are TRBV7-2 and TRBJ2-5; D possibly uses TRBD1 or TRBD2 (7 bases each). The CDR3 spans 13 residues. Germline V gives CDR1 SGHTA, CDR2 FQGNSA. The V gene lost 4 bases and the J gene lost 10 bases, with 16 bases spanning the gap. In DNA, the CDR3 is TGTGCCAGCAGCTCCCAGGGGGAGGGGGTCCAGTACTTC. Its protein is CASSSQGEGVQYF.

CDR3 DNA: TGCGCCAGCAGCCTAGGGGTGGGGGATTCACCCCTCCACTTT. As protein: CASSLGVGDSPLHF. V usage is TRBV4-3 and J usage is TRBJ1-6; D possibly corresponds to TRBD1 (5 bases). CDR3 size: 14 residues. Germline assignment: CDR1 LGHNA and CDR2 YSLEER. Deletions cut 4 bases from V and 8 bases from J, with 12 bases between.